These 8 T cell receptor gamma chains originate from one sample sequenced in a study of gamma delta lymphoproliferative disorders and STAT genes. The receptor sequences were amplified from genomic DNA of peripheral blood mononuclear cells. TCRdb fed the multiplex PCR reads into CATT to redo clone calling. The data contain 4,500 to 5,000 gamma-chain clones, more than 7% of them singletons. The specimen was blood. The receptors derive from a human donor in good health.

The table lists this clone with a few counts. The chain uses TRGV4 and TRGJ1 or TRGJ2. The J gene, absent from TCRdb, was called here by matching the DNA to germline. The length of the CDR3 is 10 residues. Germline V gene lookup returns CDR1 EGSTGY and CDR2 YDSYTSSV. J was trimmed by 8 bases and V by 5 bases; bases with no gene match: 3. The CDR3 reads CATWGHKKLF. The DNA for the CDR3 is TGTGCCACCTGGGGGCATAAGAAACTCTTT.

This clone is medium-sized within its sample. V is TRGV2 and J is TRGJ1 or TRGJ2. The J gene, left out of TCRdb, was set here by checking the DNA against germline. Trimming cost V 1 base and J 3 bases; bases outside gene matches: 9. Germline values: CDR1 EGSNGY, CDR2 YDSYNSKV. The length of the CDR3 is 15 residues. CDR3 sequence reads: CATWDGSRIYYKKLF. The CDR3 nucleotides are TGTGCCACCTGGGACGGTTCTCGGATTTATTATAAGAAACTCTTT.

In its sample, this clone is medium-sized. CDR3 residues: CATWLQYSSDWIKTF. The CDR3 coding sequence is TGTGCCACCTGGCTCCAGTATAGTAGTGATTGGATCAAGACGTTT. The chain couples TRGV8 to TRGJP2. TCRdb records no J gene; here it was assigned by comparing the DNA to germline. Germline V gene data show CDR1 as VENAVY and CDR2 as YDSYNSRV. The CDR3 sequence is 15 residues long. Unmatched junction bases numbered 7, after V lost 6 bases and J lost 0 bases.

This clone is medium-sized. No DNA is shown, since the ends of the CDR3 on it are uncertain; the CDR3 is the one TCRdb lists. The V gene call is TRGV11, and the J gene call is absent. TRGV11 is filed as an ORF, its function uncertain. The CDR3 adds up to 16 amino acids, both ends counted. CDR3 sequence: CTTVPAGCRAGWIKTF.

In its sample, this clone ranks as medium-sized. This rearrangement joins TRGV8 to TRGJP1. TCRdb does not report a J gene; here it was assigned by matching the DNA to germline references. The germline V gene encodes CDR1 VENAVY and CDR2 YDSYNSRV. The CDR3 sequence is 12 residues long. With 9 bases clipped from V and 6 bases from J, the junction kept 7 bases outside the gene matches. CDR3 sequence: CATVLSGWFKIF. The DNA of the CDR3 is TGTGCCACCGTCCTCTCTGGTTGGTTCAAGATATTT.

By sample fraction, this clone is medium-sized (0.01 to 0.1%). In nucleotides, the CDR3 is TGTGCCACCTGGGATGGGCAGAATACCACTGGTTGGTTCAAGATATTT. Residues: CATWDGQNTTGWFKIF. The J gene is TRGJP1, the V gene TRGV4. TCRdb records no J gene; here it was assigned by comparing the DNA to germline. This CDR3 has 16 residues. Germline lookup yields CDR1 EGSTGY and CDR2 YDSYTSSV. The V segment lost 0 bases and the J segment 0 bases; nucleotides outside the gene matches: 4.

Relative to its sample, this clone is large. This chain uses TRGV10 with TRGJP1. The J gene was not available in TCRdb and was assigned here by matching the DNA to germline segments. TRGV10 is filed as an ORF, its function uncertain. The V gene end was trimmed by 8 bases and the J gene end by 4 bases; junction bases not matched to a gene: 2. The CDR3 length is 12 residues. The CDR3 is CAAWVTGWFKIF. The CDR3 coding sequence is TGTGCTGCGTGGGTCACTGGTTGGTTCAAGATATTT.

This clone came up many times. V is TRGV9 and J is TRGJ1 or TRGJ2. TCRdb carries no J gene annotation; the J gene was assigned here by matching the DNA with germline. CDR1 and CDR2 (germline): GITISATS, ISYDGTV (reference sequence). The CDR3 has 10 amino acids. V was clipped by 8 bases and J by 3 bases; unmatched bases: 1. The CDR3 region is CALFYYKKLF. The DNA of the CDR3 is TGTGCCTTGTTTTATTATAAGAAACTCTTT.